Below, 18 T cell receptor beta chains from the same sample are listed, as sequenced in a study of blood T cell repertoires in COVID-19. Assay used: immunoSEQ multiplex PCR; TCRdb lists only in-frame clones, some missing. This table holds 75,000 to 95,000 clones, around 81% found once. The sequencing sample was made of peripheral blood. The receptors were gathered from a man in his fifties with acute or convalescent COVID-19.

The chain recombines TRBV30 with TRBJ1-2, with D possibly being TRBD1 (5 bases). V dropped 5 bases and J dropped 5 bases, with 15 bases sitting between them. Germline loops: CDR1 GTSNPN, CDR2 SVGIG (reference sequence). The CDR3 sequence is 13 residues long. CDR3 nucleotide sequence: TGTGCCTGGCAGACAGCTTCAGGGTATGGCTACACCTTC. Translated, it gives CAWQTASGYGYTF.

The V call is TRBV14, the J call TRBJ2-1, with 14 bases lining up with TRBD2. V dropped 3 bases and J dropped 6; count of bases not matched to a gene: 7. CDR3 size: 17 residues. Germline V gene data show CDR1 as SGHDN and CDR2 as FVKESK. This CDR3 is CASSQYSTSGGVNEQFF. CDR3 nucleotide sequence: TGTGCCAGCAGCCAGTATTCGACTAGCGGGGGGGTCAATGAGCAGTTCTTC.

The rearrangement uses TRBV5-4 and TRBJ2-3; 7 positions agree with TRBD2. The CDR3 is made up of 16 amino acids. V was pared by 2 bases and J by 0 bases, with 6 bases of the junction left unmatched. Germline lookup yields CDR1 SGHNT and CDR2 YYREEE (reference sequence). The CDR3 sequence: CASSLTPSGSTDTQYF. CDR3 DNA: TGTGCCAGCAGCTTAACCCCTAGCGGTAGCACAGATACGCAGTATTTT.

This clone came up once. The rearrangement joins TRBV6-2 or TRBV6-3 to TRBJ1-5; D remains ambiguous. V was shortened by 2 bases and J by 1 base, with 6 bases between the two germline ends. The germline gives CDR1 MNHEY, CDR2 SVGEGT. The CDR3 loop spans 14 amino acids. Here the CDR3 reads CASSYGESNQPQHF. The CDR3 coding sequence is TGTGCCAGCAGTTACGGGGAGAGCAATCAGCCCCAGCATTTT.

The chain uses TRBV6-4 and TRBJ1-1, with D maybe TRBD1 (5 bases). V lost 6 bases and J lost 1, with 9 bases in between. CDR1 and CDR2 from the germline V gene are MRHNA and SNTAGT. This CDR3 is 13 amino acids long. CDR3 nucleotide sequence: TGTGCCAGCAGAGATCAGGGGAACACTGAAGCTTTCTTT. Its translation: CASRDQGNTEAFF.

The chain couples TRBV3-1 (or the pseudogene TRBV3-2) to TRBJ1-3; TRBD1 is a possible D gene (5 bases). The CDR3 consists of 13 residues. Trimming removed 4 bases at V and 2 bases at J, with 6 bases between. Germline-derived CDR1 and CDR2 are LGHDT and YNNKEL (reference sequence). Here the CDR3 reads CASSPGTGNTIYF. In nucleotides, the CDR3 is TGTGCCAGCAGCCCAGGGACTGGAAACACCATATATTTT.

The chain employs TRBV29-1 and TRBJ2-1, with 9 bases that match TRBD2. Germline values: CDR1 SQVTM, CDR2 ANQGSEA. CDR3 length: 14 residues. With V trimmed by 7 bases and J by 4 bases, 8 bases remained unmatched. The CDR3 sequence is CSGVTSGAYNEQFF. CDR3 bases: TGCAGCGGCGTGACTAGCGGAGCTTACAATGAGCAGTTCTTC.

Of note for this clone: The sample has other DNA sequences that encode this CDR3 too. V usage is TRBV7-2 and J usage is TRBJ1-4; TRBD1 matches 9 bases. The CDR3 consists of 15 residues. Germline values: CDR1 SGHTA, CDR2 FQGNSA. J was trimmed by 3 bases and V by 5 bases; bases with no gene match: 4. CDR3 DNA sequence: TGTGCCAGCAGCCCTAGACAGGGGGCTAATGAAAAACTGTTTTTT. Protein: CASSPRQGANEKLFF.

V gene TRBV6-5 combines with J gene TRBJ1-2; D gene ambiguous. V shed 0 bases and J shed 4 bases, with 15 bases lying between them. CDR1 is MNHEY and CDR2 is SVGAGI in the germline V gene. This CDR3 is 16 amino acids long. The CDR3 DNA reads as TGTGCCAGCAGTTACTCTGTACATCTGGGCTCCTATGGCTACACCTTC. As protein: CASSYSVHLGSYGYTF.

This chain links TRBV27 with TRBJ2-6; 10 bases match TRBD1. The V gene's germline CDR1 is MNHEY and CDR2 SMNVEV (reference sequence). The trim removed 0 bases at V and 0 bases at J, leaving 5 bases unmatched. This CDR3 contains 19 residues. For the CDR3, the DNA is TGTGCCAGCAGTTTATCACCGGGACAGGGGTTCTCTGGGGCCAACGTCCTGACTTTC. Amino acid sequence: CASSLSPGQGFSGANVLTF.

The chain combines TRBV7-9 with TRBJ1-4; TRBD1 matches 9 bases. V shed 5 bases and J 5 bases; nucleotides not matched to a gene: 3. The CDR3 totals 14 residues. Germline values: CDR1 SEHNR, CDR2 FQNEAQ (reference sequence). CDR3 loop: CASSQGQGNEKLFF. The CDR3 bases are TGTGCCAGCAGCCAGGGACAGGGCAATGAAAAACTGTTTTTT.

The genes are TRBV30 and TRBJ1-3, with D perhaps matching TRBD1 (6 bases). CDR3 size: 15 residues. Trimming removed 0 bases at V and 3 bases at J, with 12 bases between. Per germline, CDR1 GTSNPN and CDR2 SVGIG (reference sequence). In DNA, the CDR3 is TGTGCCTGGAGTGTATTGGGGGCGCGTGGAAACACCATATATTTT. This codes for CAWSVLGARGNTIYF.

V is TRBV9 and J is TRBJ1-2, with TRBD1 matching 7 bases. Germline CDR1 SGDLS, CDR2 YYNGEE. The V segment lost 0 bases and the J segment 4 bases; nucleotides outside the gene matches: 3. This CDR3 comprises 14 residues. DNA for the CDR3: TGTGCCAGCAGCGTAGGACAGGGTAGCTATGGCTACACCTTC. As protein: CASSVGQGSYGYTF.

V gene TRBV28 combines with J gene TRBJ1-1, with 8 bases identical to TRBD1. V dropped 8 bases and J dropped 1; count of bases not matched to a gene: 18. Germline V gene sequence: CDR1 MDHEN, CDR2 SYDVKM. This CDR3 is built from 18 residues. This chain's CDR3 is CASDESGLAGGGNTEAFF. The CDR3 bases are TGTGCCAGCGATGAGTCAGGGTTGGCAGGGGGCGGGAACACTGAAGCTTTCTTT.

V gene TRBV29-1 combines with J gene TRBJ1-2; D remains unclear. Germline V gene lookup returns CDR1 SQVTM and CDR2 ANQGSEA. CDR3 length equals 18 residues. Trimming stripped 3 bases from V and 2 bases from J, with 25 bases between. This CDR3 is CSVDMEALAPSRNYGYTF. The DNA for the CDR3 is TGCAGCGTTGATATGGAGGCTTTGGCCCCATCTAGGAACTATGGCTACACCTTC.

CDR3 DNA: TGTGTGTGCGAGCTTAACTATGGCTACACCTTC. As protein: CVCELNYGYTF. V and J are TRBV28 and TRBJ1-2; D not resolved. In germline, CDR1 is MDHEN, CDR2 SYDVKM. CDR3 size: 11 residues.

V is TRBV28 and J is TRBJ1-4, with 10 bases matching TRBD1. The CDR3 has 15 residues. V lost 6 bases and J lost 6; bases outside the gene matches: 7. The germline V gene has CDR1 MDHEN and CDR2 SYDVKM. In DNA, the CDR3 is TGTGCCAGCAGCACCCCCGGGACAGGGGATGAAAAACTGTTTTTT. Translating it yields CASSTPGTGDEKLFF.

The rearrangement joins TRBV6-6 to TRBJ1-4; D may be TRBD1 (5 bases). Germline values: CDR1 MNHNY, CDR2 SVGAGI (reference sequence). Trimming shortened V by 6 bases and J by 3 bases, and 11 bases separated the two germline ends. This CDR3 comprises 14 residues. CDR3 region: CASRAGSANEKLFF. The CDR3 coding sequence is TGTGCCAGCAGGGCAGGGTCGGCTAATGAAAAACTGTTTTTT.